This record looks at one T cell receptor (beta chain) sequence and its context. This clonotype was detected only a few times. Its cognate antigen has yet to be identified. Per-nucleotide qualities are absent, and no much larger clonotype sits a single base away. The donors were roughly 40 Caucasian individuals from Russia, aged roughly 6 to 100 years, who were systemically healthy. Ten milliliters of peripheral blood were drawn from each donor into EDTA-treated Vacutainer tubes. Ficoll-Paque density-gradient centrifugation was used to isolate PBMCs, with at least 6 million obtained per sample. Total RNA, at least 6 micrograms per sample, was extracted from PBMCs with Trizol reagent. The percentages of naive CD45RAhigh/CD27high T cells were determined by flow cytometry on a PBMC aliquot from every donor. These data come from a study of blood T cells in healthy people across ages (dated by TCRdb to about 2015). Regarding the complete study: In model experiments, roughly one uniquely barcoded TCR beta cDNA molecule per two T cells was captured by template switching. To avoid experimental bias, donors of different ages were randomly spread across the sequencing lanes. Four age groups were formed from the donors: young (average about 16 years), middle-aged (around 39), aged (62) and long-lived (more than 75). For two donors (one aged 18 to 29 and one aged 80 or older), the study analyzed two additional independent replicas of 1 million unique cDNA reads from the same blood draw. Age-related changes in TCR beta repertoire diversity were measured in the study by deep sequencing normalized with unique cDNA molecular identifiers.

Library construction relied on 5' RACE. Instrument on record: Illumina HiSeq 2500. A second about 6 to 11 cycle PCR used a sample-barcoded 5' primer and a J-beta primer mix. A template-switch 5' adaptor carrying 12 random nucleotides introduced a unique molecular identifier onto each TCR beta cDNA molecule. At least 2.5 million CDR3-containing paired-end reads were obtained from each sample. First-strand cDNA was synthesized from all RNA with the Mint cDNA synthesis kit, primed by a TRBC-specific oligonucleotide. Following uracil-DNA glycosylase treatment, a first 18-cycle PCR with universal primers M1SS and BC2_uni_R was performed on all cDNA. The authors' pipeline ran thus. For normalization, 1 million high-quality reads were randomly selected from each sample, with every read carrying a distinct molecular identifier. Reads with shared molecular identifiers were discarded instead of being binned into consensus sequences. MiTCR, run with a Q25 quality threshold and the strictest error-elimination algorithm, handled CDR3 identification, clonotype clustering and error correction. A nonparametric unseen species model with Euler transformation was used to estimate lower-bound total TCR beta diversity. The public reads were run again by TCRdb, first through fastp at Q25 and then through MiXCR, and only productive beta chains were kept. One record per CDR3 amino acid sequence lists the most common genes and DNA. What appears here as the V and J calls and clone size reflects TCRdb's work, not the paper's. The sample table shows about 1.8 million distinct CDR3 sequences, and around 48% are seen once. The ten largest make up 2% to 2.5% of the sample.

The paper's findings and limits, for the study overall: As age increased, observed TCR beta diversity per million T cells dropped in a roughly linear way, and a significant reduction was already evident by age 40. Total diversity estimates from one million sequenced T cells were considered lower bounds and underestimates. The long-lived group showed more naive CD4+ T cells, fewer expanded clones and increased TCR diversity than the aged group, suggesting age selection. Because the CMV infection status of the donors was unknown, age-related changes in expanded clonotypes may potentially have been confounded. There was a strong correlation between observed TCR beta diversity and the percentage of naive T cells measured by flow cytometry. Bulk unsorted PBMC profiling prevented conclusive comparison of naive and antigen-experienced compartments.

The CDR3, cysteine through phenylalanine, is 16 amino acids long. The CDR3 DNA has 48 bases and is translated from base 1. From V the trimming removes 4 bases and from J it removes 2 bases, while the gene matches leave 9 bases of the junction unaccounted for. From a lookup of the germline V gene, CDR1 and CDR2 are SGHRS and YFSETQ. Sequenced input: blood. The V and J genes are TRBV5-1 and TRBJ2-3; 8 nucleotides in the junction match TRBD2. The TCR was taken from a woman in her forties in good health. The CDR3 region reads CASSGGGLEATDTQYF. The nucleotide sequence is TGCGCCAGCAGCGGAGGGGGACTAGAGGCCACAGATACGCAGTATTTT.